This TCR beta chain stems from a study of regulatory T cells in long-lasting Graves disease (dated by TCRdb to about 2021). General notes on the study: In the newly diagnosed Graves' disease group, patients had been taking antithyroid drugs for less than 3 months. Peripheral blood TCR sequencing and RNA sequencing compared persistent Graves' disease patients with newly diagnosed Graves' disease patients. The study was conducted in China and was registered as a clinical trial. A total of 33 samples were covered by TCR sequencing, comprising some 13 persistent and roughly 20 newly diagnosed Graves' disease patients.

The germline V gene encodes CDR1 SEHNR and CDR2 FQNEAQ (reference sequence). Deletion took 1 base off V and 2 bases off J, with a span of 14 bases between the germline ends. The CDR3 has 16 amino acids, counting the end cysteine and phenylalanine. Just the 48-base CDR3 DNA is kept, in frame starting at base 1. Paper-wide results and their limitations: Peripheral blood alone was examined, since thyroid tissue, which constituted the primary lesion, could not be accessed. More public clonotypes were shared among persistent patients (about 2,800) than among newly diagnosed patients (roughly 960). Preferential use of TRBV28, TRBJ1-2 and TRBJ2-5 was observed in persistent disease, whereas TRBV20-1 and TRBJ2-1 were favored in newly diagnosed disease. Sequencing and analysis were restricted to the TCR beta chain. Compared with newly diagnosed patients, persistent Graves' disease patients had lower TCR Shannon entropy and fewer highly expanded clones, which suggests clonal expansion. As a limitation, the authors acknowledged that the small sample size may reduce accuracy.

Library preparation employed multiplex PCR. Instrument on record: Illumina HiSeq 4000. TCR beta libraries were built with iRepertoire HTBI primers and Arm-PCR amplification of CDR3 regions. Gel purification was performed on PCR products prior to sequencing. The authors' pipeline ran thus. Gene usage analysis of CDR3 amino acid clonotypes relied on the 55 to 80 TRBV and 12 to 15 TRBJ segments identified across samples. COPE and FqMerger were used to merge filtered high-quality paired reads into contigs. BLAST was used to align contigs to IMGT TRBV, TRBD and TRBJ reference genes, with CDR3 defined following IMGT. Any clonotype with a frequency above 0.1% was counted as a highly expanded clone. Shannon entropy was used to measure repertoire diversity, and the Gini coefficient was used to measure V-J evenness. Clonotypes shared by more than one individual were considered public. TCRdb reran the public reads through fastp at Q25 and MiXCR, keeping productive beta chains. Identical CDR3 protein sequences are pooled into one entry, listed with their most common genes and DNA. The V and J calls shown here were made by TCRdb, not taken from the authors' results. The sample yields approximately 400,000 distinct CDR3 sequences; 10% to 15% were counted once. Approximately 17% of the sample comes from the top ten.

This clonotype was counted many times. The target of this receptor is not known. It has no much larger one-base neighbor in the sample; base qualities were not kept. The label giving this sample's time point can be read as: newly diagnosed GD, antithyroid drugs for less than 3 months. RNA was extracted from PBMCs in TRIzol for both TCR sequencing and RNA sequencing. Graves' disease was diagnosed according to American Thyroid Association guidelines. Patients for the study were recruited at an endocrinology department in Xi'an, China. Each patient gave approximately 10 milliliters of peripheral blood, collected in an EDTA anticoagulant tube. Ficoll Paque Plus density gradient separation was used to isolate PBMCs, and no further T cell sorting was performed. An Agilent 2100 Bioanalyzer and agarose gel were used to check RNA quality, and a NanoDrop 2000 was used to measure RNA concentration. The data were also submitted as part of a second study, on T cells in Graves' hyperthyroidism and ophthalmopathy. Taken from the second paper: Stable Graves' hyperthyroidism was defined as the absence of progression to ophthalmopathy over 18 months of follow-up. Hyperthyroidism patients were aged 18 to 65 years and newly diagnosed, with disease duration of less than 2 months. Any patient with an uncontrolled infection, another autoimmune disease, pregnancy or lactation was excluded. Diagnoses relied on clinical symptoms, serum thyroxine and TRAb, thyroid ultrasound and orbital computed tomography. A first-round RT-PCR of the TCR CDR3 used the HTBI primer set with the Qiagen OneStep RT-PCR kit. Most expanded thyroid clonotypes (frequency above 0.001) were also detected in blood, a finding suggesting that blood repertoires may reflect thyroid immune responses. In cross-validation, a model built on a 13 V-J signature told ophthalmopathy apart from stable hyperthyroidism with under 90% sensitivity and about 81% specificity, and in testing the same model reached 80%/75%. In validation, the model predicted progression to ophthalmopathy with just under 71% sensitivity and approximately 78% specificity, a median of about 6 months before onset. To identify distinguishing TCR V-J signatures, a discovery cohort of around 100 patients was used, comprising 40 to 45 with Graves' ophthalmopathy and roughly 60 with stable Graves' hyperthyroidism. Whether ophthalmopathy could be predicted prospectively was tested in an independent validation cohort made up of some 20 hyperthyroidism patients plus 17 patients who later progressed to ophthalmopathy. The approximately 98 discovery patients were randomly divided into training and test sets at a 7:3 ratio. The study also compared thyroid tissue and blood T-cell repertoires from 6 or 7 Graves' hyperthyroidism patients. Once sampling was done, hyperthyroidism patients were given methimazole at a starting dose of 30 mg daily, whereas ophthalmopathy patients were given high-dose intravenous methylprednisolone. Libraries were constructed in a second round of multiplex PCR, after which size selection and purification were performed. Libraries were sequenced paired-end with 100 bp reads on an Illumina HiSeq2000. SOAPnuke was used to process the raw data, throwing out any read that contained adapters or uncalled bases, had a mean Phred below 15, or lacked an exact constant-primer or identifier match. COPE v1.2.5 was used to merge the high-quality paired reads, and each unique nucleotide sequence was defined as a clonotype. MiTCR v1.1 was used to align the clonotypes against IMGT TRBV, TRBD and TRBJ reference segments. The analysis included only V-J combinations with a frequency above 0.0001, which together covered 98% to 99.2% of the repertoires. A TCS score was defined as the ratio of F50 (clonal expansion) to E x V (chaos), with BLOSUM62-based TCRdist applied between CDR3 peptides within each V-J. Welch's t-statistics and random forest reduced some 510 V-J features to 10 to 15, which were used in a naive Bayes classifier (R e1071). No statistical method was used to set the sample size in advance, and investigators knew the group allocation. According to the paper, TCR Vbeta CDR3 sequencing was carried out on 135 peripheral blood samples, which came from more than 40 ophthalmopathy, 70 to 80 hyperthyroidism and roughly 17 progressor patients.

This chain joins TRBV7-9 to TRBJ1-2, with TRBD1 perhaps the D gene, on 5 matching bases. The source is a woman between 18 and 30 years old with Graves disease. Donor details come from another sample of the same person, matched by shared clones. The sequencing here drew on peripheral blood mononuclear cells (PBMCs), taken at new diagnosis, from a patient treated with antithyroid drugs. This receptor has the CDR3 CASSLGPQVFNYGYTF. The DNA sequence is given as TGTGCCAGCAGCTTAGGCCCACAGGTTTTCAACTATGGCTACACCTTC.